Described below is a single TCR beta chain sequence and its context. The data were taken from a study of blood T cell repertoires in COVID-19. Across the study: From the United States, Italy and Spain came samples of acute and convalescent COVID-19. In each case, the material was cDNA or gDNA derived from T cells, B-cell-depleted T cells, or PBMCs.

The CDR3 has 11 amino acids. Germline V CDR1 and CDR2: SGDLS, YYNGEE. V shed 3 bases and J shed 6 bases, with 6 bases lying between them. Original methodology: Reference gene primer amplification yielded estimated nucleated cell counts. Sequencing was performed with immunoSEQ multiplex PCR; in TCRdb, only in-frame clones are kept and a portion is missing. The DNA gave D and trimming, while V, J and clone size come from that table. The table has fewer than 500,000 clones, more than 85% seen once. The genes are TRBV9 and TRBJ1-2; D possibly corresponds to TRBD1 (6 bases). The receptor's source is a young woman with acute or convalescent COVID-19. Sequenced sample: peripheral blood. CDR3 DNA sequence: TGTGCCAGCAGCGCAGGGGATGGCTACACCTTC. This sequence encodes CASSAGDGYTF. Full variable domain (missing parts from reference TRBV9 and TRBJ1-2): DSGVTQTPKHLITATGQRVTLRCSPRSGDLSVYWYQQSLDQGLQFLIQYYNGEERAKGNILERFSAQQFPDLHSELNLSSLELGDSALYFCASSAGDGYTFGSGTRLTVV.